This TCR beta chain comes out of a study of cytomegalovirus exposure and HLA in healthy donors. The primer mix had 60 Vbeta and 13 Jbeta primers. Some clones are missing from TCRdb's copy, which holds only in-frame ones; the method was immunoSEQ multiplex PCR. Of 220,000 or so clones in the sample, 70% to 85% were seen once. Germline V lookup: CDR1 SGHRS, CDR2 YFSETQ. The CDR3 covers 15 residues. Trimming took 0 bases from V and 4 from J, leaving 10 bases between them. This clone was observed a single time. This clonotype was sampled from a male donor in good health and CMV-seronegative. The gene calls are TRBV5-1 and TRBJ1-4; perhaps TRBD1 as D (5 bases). Sequences were obtained from PBMCs. The CDR3 DNA reads as TGCGCCAGCAGCTTGGGGGGCGCTCTTAATGAAAAACTGTTTTTT. Protein product: CASSLGGALNEKLFF.